A single sample is the source of the 14 T cell receptor beta chains below, sequenced in a study of blood T cell repertoires in COVID-19. Sequencing was performed with immunoSEQ multiplex PCR; in TCRdb, only in-frame clones are kept and a portion is missing. The sample contains approximately 97,000 clones, 91% of which appear only once. The sequencing sample was made of peripheral blood. The origin of the receptors is a man younger than 35 with acute or convalescent COVID-19.

This chain uses TRBV3-1 (or the pseudogene TRBV3-2) with TRBJ2-3; D is possibly TRBD1 (5 bases). Germline V gene data show CDR1 as LGHDT and CDR2 as YNNKEL (reference sequence). The CDR3 extends over 14 amino acids. Between the trimmed V and J ends, which lost 1 base and 6 bases, there was a span of 11 bases. DNA of the CDR3: TGTGCCAGCAGCCAAGTTAGTAAGGGGGATACGCAGTATTTT. Protein sequence: CASSQVSKGDTQYF.

CDR3 protein: CASRSGQGFQPQHF. Written as DNA, the CDR3 is TGTGCCAGCAGGAGTGGACAGGGGTTTCAGCCCCAGCATTTT. The chain is built from TRBV27 and TRBJ1-5; 9 bases line up with TRBD1. The CDR3 contains 14 residues. The trim removed 6 bases at V and 6 bases at J, leaving 6 bases unmatched. Germline V CDR1 and CDR2: MNHEY, SMNVEV (reference sequence).

The chain recombines TRBV19 with TRBJ1-3; possible D gene TRBD1, 6 bases. Trimming took 5 bases from V and 0 from J, leaving 14 bases between them. The length of the CDR3 is 16 residues. CDR1 is LNHDA, CDR2 SQIVND, per germline (reference sequence). CDR3 residues: CASSWGGAYSGNTIYF. In DNA form, the CDR3 reads TGTGCCAGTAGTTGGGGGGGGGCATACTCTGGAAACACCATATATTTT.

The CDR3 DNA sequence: TGTGCCTGGAACGACGGGGCAGGGGTTGAAAAACTGTTTTTT. Encoded protein: CAWNDGAGVEKLFF. The chain links TRBV30 to TRBJ1-4, with a possible D match to TRBD1 (6 bases). CDR1 and CDR2 (germline): GTSNPN, SVGIG (reference sequence). This CDR3 contains 14 residues. Trimming removed 4 bases from V and 7 bases from J, with 16 bases in between.

The gene calls are TRBV5-1 and TRBJ2-7; 7 nucleotides line up with TRBD1. The CDR3 covers 15 residues. J gave up 5 bases and V 3 bases, and 11 bases lay outside the gene matches. CDR1 and CDR2 from the germline V gene are SGHRS and YFSETQ. The CDR3 bases are TGCGCCAGCAGCTCATACACCGGGACAGAGGACGAGCAGTACTTC. Protein sequence: CASSSYTGTEDEQYF.

The chain employs TRBV12-3 or TRBV12-4 and TRBJ1-1, with D hard to call. There are 13 residues in the CDR3. V shed 1 base and J shed 4 bases, with 7 bases lying between them. In nucleotides, the CDR3 is TGTGCCAGCAGTTTAGGGCCCCCCACTGAAGCTTTCTTT. Its translation is CASSLGPPTEAFF.

The chain is built from TRBV6-5 and TRBJ2-1; D is uncertain. This CDR3 spans 14 amino acids. V gave up 6 bases and J gave up 4 bases, with 13 bases separating them. Per germline, CDR1 MNHEY and CDR2 SVGAGI. For the CDR3, the DNA is TGTGCCAGCAGCGACAACTCAGGTTACAATGAGCAGTTCTTC. It is translated as CASSDNSGYNEQFF.

The rearrangement joins TRBV6-4 to TRBJ1-1, with D perhaps matching TRBD1 (5 bases). Trimming removed 2 bases at V and 6 bases at J, with 13 bases between. CDR1 and CDR2 (germline): MRHNA, SNTAGT. The CDR3 has 14 amino acids. The CDR3 coding sequence is TGTGCCAGCAGTGACCGGGGGGAGCTCGCTGAAGCTTTCTTT. Residues: CASSDRGELAEAFF.

This rearrangement joins TRBV9 to TRBJ2-2; D is possibly TRBD2 (7 bases). The CDR3 extends over 14 amino acids. Germline CDR1 SGDLS, CDR2 YYNGEE. V shed 4 bases and J shed 6 bases, with 13 bases lying between them. The CDR3 nucleotides are TGTGCCAGCAGCACCCGGGGGGCGGCCGGGGAGCTGTTTTTT. This encodes CASSTRGAAGELFF.

The V gene is TRBV6-5, the J gene TRBJ1-1; D may be TRBD1 (6 bases). Trimming stripped 4 bases from V and 3 bases from J, with 15 bases between. Germline assignment: CDR1 MNHEY and CDR2 SVGAGI. The CDR3 is made up of 15 amino acids. The CDR3 spells CASSFQGGWDTEAFF. The CDR3 DNA sequence: TGTGCCAGCAGTTTCCAAGGGGGTTGGGACACTGAAGCTTTCTTT.

The gene calls are TRBV5-1 and TRBJ1-1; tentatively, D is TRBD1 (6 bases). Trimming shortened V by 0 bases and J by 6 bases, and 15 bases separated the two germline ends. The germline V gene encodes CDR1 SGHRS and CDR2 YFSETQ. This CDR3 is built from 15 residues. The CDR3 DNA reads as TGCGCCAGCAGCTTGGTGGCAGGGGATCTAGCTGAAGCTTTCTTT. Translated, it gives CASSLVAGDLAEAFF.

In regard to this clone: Distinct nucleotide sequences in the sample also encode this CDR3. The chain joins TRBV5-1 to TRBJ2-3; no reliable D call. Trimming cost V 0 bases and J 0 bases, with 5 bases left between them. Germline CDR1 is SGHRS and CDR2 is YFSETQ. CDR3 length equals 14 residues. DNA of the CDR3: TGCGCCAGCAGCTTGGATCGTAGCACAGATACGCAGTATTTT. Encoded protein: CASSLDRSTDTQYF.

This chain links TRBV24-1 with TRBJ2-7, with D unresolved. CDR1 and CDR2 from the germline V gene are KGHDR and SFDVKD. The length of the CDR3 is 11 residues. V dropped 1 base and J dropped 11 bases, with 8 bases sitting between them. This CDR3 is CATSDLVSEYF. CDR3 in DNA: TGTGCCACCAGTGATTTAGTCTCGGAGTACTTC.

This rearrangement joins TRBV6-5 to TRBJ1-2, with 9 bases that match TRBD1. Trimming cost V 5 bases and J 2 bases; bases outside gene matches: 3. The CDR3 totals 14 residues. Germline V gene data show CDR1 as MNHEY and CDR2 as SVGAGI. The CDR3 bases are TGTGCCAGCAGTCGTACAGGGGGCAACTATGGCTACACCTTC. This translates into CASSRTGGNYGYTF.